This T cell receptor beta chain emerged from a study of cytomegalovirus exposure and HLA in healthy donors. Repertoires were generated with immunoSEQ multiplex PCR, while TCRdb's copy carries only in-frame clones and drops some. The sample holds about 360,000 clones, 80% to 90% seen once. Trimming removed 5 bases from V and 4 bases from J; junction bases left unmatched: 13. Germline loops: CDR1 PRHDT, CDR2 FYEKMQ (reference sequence). This CDR3 is 17 amino acids long. The receptor was derived from a woman aged 18-29 years in good health and CMV-seronegative. This chain joins TRBV13 and TRBJ1-2, with 10 bases aligning to TRBD1. The sample was PBMCs. Here the CDR3 reads CASSGQDGDRGVYGYTF. The CDR3 nucleotides are TGTGCCAGCAGCGGACAGGATGGGGACAGGGGAGTCTATGGCTACACCTTC. Full variable domain (outside the CDR3, taken from reference TRBV13 and TRBJ1-2): AAGVIQSPRHLIKEKRETATLKCYPIPRHDTVYWYQQGPGQDPQFLISFYEKMQSDKGSIPDRFSAQQFSDYHSELNMSSLELGDSALYFCASSGQDGDRGVYGYTFGSGTRLTVV.